The clone carrying this T cell receptor (beta chain) showed up just a few times. Antigen: not known. The sample comes from a study of glioma-infiltrating T cells. About the study: WHO grade II oligodendrogliomas or astrocytomas, plus non-recurrent WHO grade IV glioblastomas, were sampled. Before surgery, glioma patients received dexamethasone for at most six days.

The iRepertoire nested amplicon-rescue multiplex PCR amplified TCR alpha and beta CDR3s from RNA. Each CDR3 protein is one row after TCRdb ran MiXCR on the multiplex PCR reads. The repertoire includes 300,000 to 400,000 distinct CDR3 sequences, roughly two fifths of them detected once, and 9.5% to 15% sits in the top ten. The CDR3 has 15 residues. The V and J ends lost 3 bases and 3 bases respectively, with 15 bases between them. CDR1 MGHRA and CDR2 YSYEKL come from the germline V gene. Findings of the study overall: Shared blood CDR3 signature motifs marked patients with low tissue-blood divergence.

The chain is built from TRBV4-1 and TRBJ2-7; D gene unclear. The sequenced sample consisted of glioma tissue, nonneoplastic brain tissue, or PBMCs (not recorded which). The sequence was collected from a human donor with low-grade glioma or glioblastoma, undergoing nonglioma brain surgery, or in good health (not recorded which). The CDR3: CASSQLQQALYEQYF. CDR3 nucleotides: TGCGCCAGCAGCCAGTTACAGCAAGCCCTCTACGAGCAGTACTTC.